These 21 T cell receptor beta chains came from one sample sequenced in a study of blood T cell repertoires in COVID-19. Only in-frame clones appear in the TCRdb table, and some are missing; sequencing was by immunoSEQ multiplex PCR. The sample consists of fewer than 350,000 clones, around 88% of them appearing once. Specimen: peripheral blood. The source is a woman in her twenties or thirties with COVID-19, enrolled during active disease.

This rearrangement joins TRBV9 to TRBJ2-7; a weak D match, TRBD1 (6 bases). The V and J ends lost 0 bases and 2 bases respectively, with 15 bases between them. Germline V gene lookup returns CDR1 SGDLS and CDR2 YYNGEE. The CDR3 covers 16 residues. CDR3 DNA sequence: TGTGCCAGCAGCGTAGGCGGCAGGGGATTTCCCTACGAGCAGTACTTC. Translated, it gives CASSVGGRGFPYEQYF. Complete variable domain (other parts from reference TRBV9 and TRBJ2-7): DSGVTQTPKHLITATGQRVTLRCSPRSGDLSVYWYQQSLDQGLQFLIQYYNGEERAKGNILERFSAQQFPDLHSELNLSSLELGDSALYFCASSVGGRGFPYEQYFGPGTRLTVT.

J is TRBJ1-5 and V is TRBV28; 7 bases map to TRBD1. The CDR3 totals 17 residues. Germline lookup yields CDR1 MDHEN and CDR2 SYDVKM. J gave up 0 bases and V 4 bases, and 9 bases lay outside the gene matches. The CDR3 loop reads CASSWIPGQNSNQPQHF. The CDR3, as DNA: TGTGCCAGCAGTTGGATACCGGGACAGAATAGCAATCAGCCCCAGCATTTT. The variable domain in full, with the rest retrieved from reference TRBV28 and TRBJ1-5, is DVKVTQSSRYLVKRTGEKVFLECVQDMDHENMFWYRQDPGLGLRLIYFSYDVKMKEKGDIPEGYSVSREKKERFSLILESASTNQTSMYLCASSWIPGQNSNQPQHFGDGTRLSIL.

Of note for this clone: The sample contains more than one DNA sequence encoding this CDR3. This sequence joins TRBV5-4 and TRBJ1-2, with 9 bases fitting TRBD1. Germline-derived CDR1 and CDR2 are SGHNT and YYREEE (reference sequence). CDR3 size: 14 residues. With V trimmed by 3 bases and J by 3 bases, 3 bases remained unmatched. The CDR3 coding sequence is TGTGCCAGCAGCTCGGGACAGGGATACTATGGCTACACCTTC. It yields the protein CASSSGQGYYGYTF.

The rearrangement joins TRBV6-5 to TRBJ1-5; 8 bases are a match to TRBD1. Germline CDR1 is MNHEY and CDR2 is SVGAGI. The CDR3 covers 14 residues. J lost 4 bases, V lost 6 bases, and 5 bases had no gene match. The CDR3 nucleotides are TGTGCCAGCAGACAAGACAGGGGAAATCAGCCCCAGCATTTT. Amino acids: CASRQDRGNQPQHF.

The CDR3 loop is CATSSRQGASEAFF. Written as DNA, the CDR3 is TGTGCCACCAGCAGCAGACAGGGGGCTAGTGAAGCTTTCTTT. The gene calls are TRBV15 and TRBJ1-1; TRBD1 matches at 10 bases. Trimming at V came to 3 bases and at J to 7 bases, leaving 5 bases not matched to a gene. The CDR3 length is 14 residues. The germline V gene encodes CDR1 LNHNV and CDR2 YYDKDF (reference sequence). The full variable domain, completed using reference TRBV15 and TRBJ1-1, is DAMVIQNPRYQVTQFGKPVTLSCSQTLNHNVMYWYQQKSSQAPKLLFHYYDKDFNNEADTPDNFQSRRPNTSFCFLDIRSPGLGDTAMYLCATSSRQGASEAFFGQGTRLTVV.

CDR3 sequence reads: CASSAVPGQVGSNQPQHF. The CDR3 nucleotides read TGTGCCAGCAGTGCCGTCCCGGGACAGGTGGGGAGCAATCAGCCCCAGCATTTT. This chain joins TRBV27 and TRBJ1-5, with 8 bases lining up with TRBD1. CDR1 MNHEY and CDR2 SMNVEV come from the germline V gene (reference sequence). The CDR3 covers 18 residues. Germline trimming cut 5 bases from V and 1 base from J; bases unmatched to any gene: 13.

The chain employs TRBV12-3 or TRBV12-4 and TRBJ2-7, with TRBD1 as a possible D gene (5 bases). Trimming left V 1 base short and J 4 bases short, with 8 bases between. CDR3 size: 13 residues. CDR3 in DNA: TGTGCCAGCAGTTTAGGGGGCGATTACGAGCAGTACGTC. This codes for CASSLGGDYEQYV.

V usage is TRBV2 and J usage is TRBJ1-1; the D gene is possibly TRBD1 (5 bases). Trimming took 11 bases from V and 11 from J, leaving 27 bases between them. This CDR3 is built from 14 residues. Germline values: CDR1 SNHLY, CDR2 FYNNEI. DNA of the CDR3: TGTGCCTGCCGCGGGGGAAGGAGGAAGAGCACGGCTTTCTTT. It translates to CACRGGRRKSTAFF.

The V gene is TRBV10-3, the J gene TRBJ1-1, with 10 nucleotides matching TRBD1. Trimming removed 3 bases from V and 4 bases from J; junction bases left unmatched: 5. Per germline, CDR1 ENHRY and CDR2 SYGVKD. The CDR3 has 15 residues. CDR3 sequence (DNA): TGTGCCATCAGTGAAGCGGGACAGGGGATCACTGAAGCTTTCTTT. The encoded protein is CAISEAGQGITEAFF.

This sequence joins TRBV24-1 and TRBJ2-2, with 15 nucleotides matching TRBD2. Losses at the gene ends were 4 bases for V and 3 bases for J; bases not matched to a gene: 5. From germline, CDR1 is KGHDR and CDR2 SFDVKD. The CDR3 is 18 amino acids. CDR3 sequence: CATSDPGLAGGDTGELFF. The DNA for the CDR3 is TGTGCCACCAGTGACCCCGGACTAGCGGGGGGGGACACCGGGGAGCTGTTTTTT.

This chain links TRBV7-2 with TRBJ1-1; D is unresolved. V was cut by 4 bases and J by 3 bases, with 15 bases left in between. Germline-derived CDR1 and CDR2 are SGHTA and FQGNSA. This CDR3 region has 15 residues. CDR3 amino acids: CASSSGPAGDTEAFF. The CDR3 bases are TGTGCCAGCAGCTCTGGACCGGCCGGGGACACTGAAGCTTTCTTT.

The chain links TRBV15 to TRBJ1-2, with 8 nucleotides matching TRBD1. Germline V lookup: CDR1 LNHNV, CDR2 YYDKDF (reference sequence). The V segment lost 6 bases and the J segment 0 bases; nucleotides outside the gene matches: 12. CDR3 length: 17 amino acids. The CDR3 protein is CATSSQDRALPNYGYTF. CDR3 in DNA: TGTGCCACCAGTAGTCAGGACAGGGCCCTCCCTAACTATGGCTACACCTTC.

The rearrangement links TRBV6-6 to TRBJ1-1; tentative D call: TRBD1 (5 bases). With 7 bases removed from V and 1 base from J, the gap between germline ends came to 16 bases. The CDR3 is 15 residues long. CDR1 is MNHNY, CDR2 SVGAGI, per germline (reference sequence). The CDR3 is CASTLKKQANTEAFF. CDR3 nucleotide sequence: TGTGCCAGCACCCTAAAGAAACAGGCGAACACTGAAGCTTTCTTT.

The chain joins TRBV11-1 to TRBJ2-1; D remains unclear. CDR3 length: 11 amino acids. V lost 4 bases, J lost 10 bases, and 8 bases lay in between. Germline V lookup: CDR1 SGHAT, CDR2 FQDESV (reference sequence). DNA of the CDR3: TGTGCCAGCAGCTCGATGACAGAGCAGTTCTTC. This sequence encodes CASSSMTEQFF.

This rearrangement joins TRBV28 to TRBJ1-1; 10 bases match TRBD1. V lost 6 bases and J lost 7; bases outside the gene matches: 5. The CDR3 spans 13 residues. CDR1 and CDR2 from the germline V gene are MDHEN and SYDVKM. The chain's CDR3 is CASRGDRGGEAFF. The CDR3 bases are TGTGCCAGCAGGGGGGACAGGGGAGGTGAAGCTTTCTTT.

The chain carries TRBV7-6 and TRBJ2-1; D not resolved. The CDR3 length is 16 residues. Germline V lookup: CDR1 SGHVS, CDR2 FNYEAQ. Between the trimmed V and J ends, which lost 3 bases and 0 bases, there was a span of 12 bases. For the CDR3, the DNA is TGTGCCAGCAGCTTTGGTCCTACCCTCTCCTACAATGAGCAGTTCTTC. Translating it yields CASSFGPTLSYNEQFF.

The rearrangement links TRBV6-5 to TRBJ2-2; TRBD1 is a possible D gene (6 bases). The CDR3 runs 13 residues. Trimming removed 5 bases from V and 4 bases from J, with 8 bases in between. CDR1 and CDR2 (germline): MNHEY, SVGAGI. The CDR3: CASSRTVTGELFF. The CDR3 nucleotides read TGTGCCAGCAGTAGGACAGTCACCGGGGAGCTGTTTTTT.

V is TRBV7-2 and J is TRBJ1-1; D is ambiguous. With 1 base removed from V and 4 bases from J, the gap between germline ends came to 7 bases. Germline CDR1 reads SGHTA; CDR2 reads FQGNSA. CDR3 length: 13 residues. CDR3 DNA: TGTGCCAGCAGCTTAGGGTACGGCACTGAAGCTTTCTTT. Translating it yields CASSLGYGTEAFF.

The chain links TRBV27 to TRBJ1-5; a weak D match, TRBD1 (5 bases). Germline V CDR1 and CDR2: MNHEY, SMNVEV (reference sequence). This CDR3 is 18 amino acids long. V was pared by 6 bases and J by 2 bases, with 23 bases between. The CDR3 reads CASSPKSGWRGGNQPQHF. The CDR3 DNA reads TGTGCCAGCAGCCCAAAAAGTGGGTGGAGGGGAGGCAATCAGCCCCAGCATTTT.

This rearrangement joins TRBV24-1 to TRBJ2-1; tentatively, D is TRBD1 (5 bases). The CDR3 totals 14 residues. Germline V gene data show CDR1 as KGHDR and CDR2 as SFDVKD. V lost 1 base to trimming and J lost 8 bases, with 11 bases between them. This CDR3 reads CATSDFAGLDEQFF. DNA for the CDR3: TGTGCCACCAGTGATTTCGCAGGGTTGGATGAGCAGTTCTTC.

V gene TRBV2 combines with J gene TRBJ1-4; D not certain. The germline gives CDR1 SNHLY, CDR2 FYNNEI. CDR3 length: 14 amino acids. The ends were cut back, 3 bases at V and 4 bases at J, with 9 bases in the middle. The CDR3 is CASSEGRINEKLFF. DNA for the CDR3: TGTGCCAGCAGTGAGGGCAGGATTAATGAAAAACTGTTTTTT. Using reference TRBV2 and TRBJ1-4 for the parts outside the CDR3, the full variable domain is EPEVTQTPSHQVTQMGQEVILRCVPISNHLYFYWYRQILGQKVEFLVSFYNNEISEKSEIFDDQFSVERPDGSNFTLKIRSTKLEDSAMYFCASSEGRINEKLFFGSGTQLSVL.